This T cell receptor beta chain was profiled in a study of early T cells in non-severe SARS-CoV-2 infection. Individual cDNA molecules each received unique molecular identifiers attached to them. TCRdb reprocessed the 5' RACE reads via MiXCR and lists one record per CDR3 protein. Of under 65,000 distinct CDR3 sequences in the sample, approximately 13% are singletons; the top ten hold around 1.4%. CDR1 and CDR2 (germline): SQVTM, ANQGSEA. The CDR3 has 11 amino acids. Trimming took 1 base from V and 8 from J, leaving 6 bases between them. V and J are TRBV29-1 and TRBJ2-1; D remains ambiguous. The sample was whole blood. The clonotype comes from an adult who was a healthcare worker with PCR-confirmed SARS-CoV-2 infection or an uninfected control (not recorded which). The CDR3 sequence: CSVEGSDEQFF. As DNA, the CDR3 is TGCAGCGTTGAAGGCTCTGATGAGCAGTTCTTC.